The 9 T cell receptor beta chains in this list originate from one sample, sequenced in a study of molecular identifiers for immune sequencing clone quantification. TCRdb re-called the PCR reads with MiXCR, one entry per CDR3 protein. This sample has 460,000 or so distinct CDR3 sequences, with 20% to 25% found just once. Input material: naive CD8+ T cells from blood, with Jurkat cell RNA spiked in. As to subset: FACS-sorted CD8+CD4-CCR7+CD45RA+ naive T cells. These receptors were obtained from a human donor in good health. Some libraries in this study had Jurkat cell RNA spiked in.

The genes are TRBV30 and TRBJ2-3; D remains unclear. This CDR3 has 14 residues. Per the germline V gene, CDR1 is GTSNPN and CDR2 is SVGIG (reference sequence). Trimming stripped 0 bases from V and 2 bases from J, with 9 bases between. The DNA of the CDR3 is TGTGCCTGGAGTGTAACGAGTGACACAGATACGCAGTATTTT. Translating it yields CAWSVTSDTDTQYF.

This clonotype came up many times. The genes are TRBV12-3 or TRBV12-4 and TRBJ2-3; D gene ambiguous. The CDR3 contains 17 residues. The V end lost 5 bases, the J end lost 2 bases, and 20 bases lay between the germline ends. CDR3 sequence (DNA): TGTGCCAGCAGTCTGGATAGGCATCTAAGGCCCACAGATACGCAGTATTTT. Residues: CASSLDRHLRPTDTQYF.

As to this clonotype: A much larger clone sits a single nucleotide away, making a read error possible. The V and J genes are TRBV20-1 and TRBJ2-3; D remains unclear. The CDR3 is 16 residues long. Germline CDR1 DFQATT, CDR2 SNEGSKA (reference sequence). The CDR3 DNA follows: TGCAGTGCTAGAGATCTTCAAACCCCTCGCACAGATAGGCAGTATTTT. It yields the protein CSARDLQTPRTDRQYF.

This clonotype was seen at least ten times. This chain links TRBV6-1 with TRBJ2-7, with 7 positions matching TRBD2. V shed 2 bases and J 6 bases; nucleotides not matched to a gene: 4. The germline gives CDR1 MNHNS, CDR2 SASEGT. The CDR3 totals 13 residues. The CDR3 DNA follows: TGTGCCAGCAGTGAAATGGGAGGGCCCGAGCAGTACTTC. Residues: CASSEMGGPEQYF.

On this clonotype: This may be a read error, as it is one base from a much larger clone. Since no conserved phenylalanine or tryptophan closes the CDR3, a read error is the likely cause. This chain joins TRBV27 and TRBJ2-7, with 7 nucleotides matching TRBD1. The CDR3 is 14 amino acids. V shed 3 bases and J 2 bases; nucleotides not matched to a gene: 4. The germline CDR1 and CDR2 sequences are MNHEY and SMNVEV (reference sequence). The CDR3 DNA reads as TGTGCCAGCAGTTTTTACAGGGGTGCCTACGAGCAGTACTCC. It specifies CASSFYRGAYEQYS.

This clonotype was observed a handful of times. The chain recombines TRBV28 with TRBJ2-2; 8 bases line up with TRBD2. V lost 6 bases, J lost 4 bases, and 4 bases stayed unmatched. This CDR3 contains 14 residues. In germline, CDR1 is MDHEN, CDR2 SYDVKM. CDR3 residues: CASSGRGITGELFF. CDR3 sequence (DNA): TGTGCCAGCAGCGGGAGGGGGATCACCGGGGAGCTGTTTTTT.

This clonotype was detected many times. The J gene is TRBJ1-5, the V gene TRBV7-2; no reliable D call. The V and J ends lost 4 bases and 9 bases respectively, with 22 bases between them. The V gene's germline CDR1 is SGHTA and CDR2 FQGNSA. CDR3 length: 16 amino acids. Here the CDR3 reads CASSSTPVPLVTPQHF. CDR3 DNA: TGTGCCAGCAGCTCTACCCCGGTGCCCCTTGTTACGCCCCAGCATTTT. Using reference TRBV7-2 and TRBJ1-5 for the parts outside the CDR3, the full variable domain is GAGVSQSPSNKVTEKGKDVELRCDPISGHTALYWYRQSLGQGLEFLIYFQGNSAPDKSGLPSDRFSAERTGGSVSTLTIQRTQQEDSAVYLCASSSTPVPLVTPQHFGDGTRLSIL.

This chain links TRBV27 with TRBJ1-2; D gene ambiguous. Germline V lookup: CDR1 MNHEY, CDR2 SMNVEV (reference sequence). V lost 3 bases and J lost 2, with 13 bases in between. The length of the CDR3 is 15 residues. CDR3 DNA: TGTGCCAGCAGTTTGATGTCAGGAGACAACTATGGCTACACCTTC. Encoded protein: CASSLMSGDNYGYTF.

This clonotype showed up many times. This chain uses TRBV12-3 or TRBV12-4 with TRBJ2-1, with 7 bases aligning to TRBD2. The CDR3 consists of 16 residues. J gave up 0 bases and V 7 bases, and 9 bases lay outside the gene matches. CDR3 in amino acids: CASTPDGGSSYNEQFF. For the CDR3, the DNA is TGTGCCAGCACCCCGGATGGCGGGAGCTCCTACAATGAGCAGTTCTTC.